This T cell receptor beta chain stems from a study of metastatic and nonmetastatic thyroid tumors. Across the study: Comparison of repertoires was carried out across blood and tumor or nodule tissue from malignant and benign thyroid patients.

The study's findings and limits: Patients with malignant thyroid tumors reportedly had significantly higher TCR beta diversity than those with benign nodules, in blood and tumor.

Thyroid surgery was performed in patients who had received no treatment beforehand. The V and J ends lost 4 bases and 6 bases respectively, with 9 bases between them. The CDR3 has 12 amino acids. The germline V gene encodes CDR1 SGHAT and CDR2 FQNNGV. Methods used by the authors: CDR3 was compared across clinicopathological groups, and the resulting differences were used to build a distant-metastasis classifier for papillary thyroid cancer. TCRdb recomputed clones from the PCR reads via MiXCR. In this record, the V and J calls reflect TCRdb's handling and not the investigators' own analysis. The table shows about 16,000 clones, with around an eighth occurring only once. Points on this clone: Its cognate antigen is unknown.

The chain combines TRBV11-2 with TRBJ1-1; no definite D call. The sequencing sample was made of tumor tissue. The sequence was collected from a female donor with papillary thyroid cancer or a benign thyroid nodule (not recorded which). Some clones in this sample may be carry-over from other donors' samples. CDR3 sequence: CASSSELSEAFF. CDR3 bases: TGTGCCAGCAGCTCAGAGCTTTCTGAAGCTTTCTTT.